This is a list of T cell receptor beta chains from one sample in a study of CD8+ T cells in alopecia areata. Sequencing was performed with immunoSEQ multiplex PCR; in TCRdb, only in-frame clones are kept and a portion is missing. The sample consists of some 44,000 clones, around nine tenths of them appearing once. The sequencing used CD8+ T cells sorted from blood, collected at week 24, from a patient treated with tofacitinib. These receptors all stem from a human donor with alopecia areata. Each CDR3 is given with its conserved first and last residue. The D gene is left open where the match is weak. Rows give clone size only sometimes, using once, few, many, or a class for an expanded clone.

D,J,V,size,DNA,CDR3
TRBD1,TRBJ2-6,TRBV19,.,TGTGCCAGTAGGACAGGGGGATTTGGGGCCAACGTCCTGACTTTC,CASRTGGFGANVLTF
.,TRBJ1-5,TRBV2,.,TGTGCCAGCAAAGCCCCGGGAGGTCAGCCCCAGCATTTT,CASKAPGGQPQHF
TRBD1,TRBJ2-3,TRBV27,.,TGTGCCAGCACGACAGGGTTAATCGACCCAGATACGCAGTATTTT,CASTTGLIDPDTQYF
.,TRBJ2-5,TRBV23-1,once,TGCGCCAGCAGTCGCCGCCCGCGGTTTGTAGGGGGGCCAGAAGAGACCCAGTACTTC,CASSRRPRFVGGPEETQYF
.,TRBJ2-5,TRBV6-6,.,TGTGCCAGCAGTTACTACCCCGGGACTGAGCAAGAGACCCAGTACTTC,CASSYYPGTEQETQYF
.,TRBJ2-7,TRBV10-3,.,TGTGCCATCAGTGGAGGAGACCTGTCGACATTCAGCTCCTACGAGCAGTACTTC,CAISGGDLSTFSSYEQYF
TRBD2,TRBJ2-7,TRBV7-2,.,TGTGCCACCAGGACTAGCGGGGCCCACGAGCAGTACTTC,CATRTSGAHEQYF
.,TRBJ2-5,TRBV7-6,.,TGTGCCGGCAGCTGGTACGCCGGGCTCAGAGGAGAGACCCAGTACTTC,CAGSWYAGLRGETQYF
.,TRBJ1-5,TRBV4-3,once,TGCGCCAGCAGCCATGACGCGGGGGATCAGCCCCAGCATTTT,CASSHDAGDQPQHF
.,TRBJ2-1,TRBV27,.,TGTGCCAGCACCCCCCGCGGCCTGAGCTCCTACAATGAGCAGTTCTTC,CASTPRGLSSYNEQFF
.,TRBJ2-7,TRBV4-1,.,TGCGCCAGCAGCCAAGAAGGCGAGCAGTACTTC,CASSQEGEQYF
TRBD2,TRBJ2-3,TRBV6-1,.,TGTGCCAGCAGTGAATTAGCGGGGGAAACAGATACGCAGTATTTT,CASSELAGETDTQYF
.,TRBJ1-2,TRBV30,.,TGTGCCTGGGACCCAGGTTTTGACTATGGCTACACCTTC,CAWDPGFDYGYTF
TRBD1,TRBJ2-7,TRBV29-1,few,TGCAGCGTTGATACCGGGACAGGGGACGAGCAGTACTTC,CSVDTGTGDEQYF
TRBD2,TRBJ2-1,TRBV6-1,.,TGTGCCAGCAGTGAGGGACTAGCGGGGATGTCCTACAATGAGCAGTTCTTC,CASSEGLAGMSYNEQFF
.,TRBJ2-7,TRBV29-1,.,TGCAGCGTTGATCAGGGTGACCTTAACGAGCAGTACTTC,CSVDQGDLNEQYF
TRBD1,TRBJ2-2,TRBV29-1,.,TGCAGCGTTGGGTTGGGACAGCTGAACACCGGGGAGCTGTTTTTT,CSVGLGQLNTGELFF
.,TRBJ2-1,TRBV30,.,TGTGCCTGTGACTCAGACGGATACAATGAGCAGTTCTTC,CACDSDGYNEQFF
TRBD2,TRBJ2-7,TRBV28,few,TGTGCCAGCAGTTTAAAGACTAGCGGGGGGGCCTACGAGCAGTACTTC,CASSLKTSGGAYEQYF
TRBD2,TRBJ2-3,TRBV7-6,few,TGTGCCAGCAGTTTTAGCGGGGGGCACACAGATACGCAGTATTTT,CASSFSGGHTDTQYF
.,TRBJ2-5,TRBV2,.,TGTGCCAGCCAGGAGGGGCACCCGACCCAGTACTTC,CASQEGHPTQYF
TRBD2,TRBJ2-7,TRBV4-2,.,TGTGCCAGCAGCCAAGAAGTTGCGGGGGGGCGGTACGAGCAGTACTTC,CASSQEVAGGRYEQYF
.,TRBJ2-3,TRBV28,.,TGTGCCAGCAGATTACCACGGGGAGATACGCAGTATTTT,CASRLPRGDTQYF
.,TRBJ2-1,TRBV7-9,.,TGTGCCAGCAGCCCAGAGACCGGGACGAATGAGCAGTTCTTC,CASSPETGTNEQFF
.,TRBJ2-3,TRBV30,.,TGTGCCTGGAGTGAGGGCCCCGAGGTCGATACGCAGTATTTT,CAWSEGPEVDTQYF
.,TRBJ2-6,TRBV19,.,TGTGCCAGTAGTGTGGTACGTTACAGAGTAGGGGCCAACGTCCTGACTTTC,CASSVVRYRVGANVLTF
.,TRBJ2-7,TRBV4-1,.,TGCGCCAGCAGCCAAGTCAGGCTAGAAAGCTCCTACGAGCAGTACTTC,CASSQVRLESSYEQYF
.,TRBJ2-1,TRBV6-5,.,TGTGCCGGGCCCCGGGTCTACAATGAGCAGTTCTTC,CAGPRVYNEQFF
.,TRBJ2-1,TRBV27,.,TGTGCCAGCAGTTTAGTACTGAGCTCCTACAATGAGCAGTTCTTC,CASSLVLSSYNEQFF
.,TRBJ2-1,TRBV5-4,.,TGTGCCAGCAGCTTGACCAATGAGCAGTTCTTC,CASSLTNEQFF
.,TRBJ1-2,TRBV28,.,TGTGCCAGCAGTTTAGAGGAGGGGTCTAACTATGGCTACACCTTC,CASSLEEGSNYGYTF
.,TRBJ1-1,TRBV28,once,TGTGCCAGCAGTTTATCAGGGGTGAACACTGAAGCTTTCTTT,CASSLSGVNTEAFF
.,TRBJ2-4,TRBV28,.,TGTGCCAGCAAACCCGCGACAGAGTGGGCCATTCAGTACTTC,CASKPATEWAIQYF
TRBD2,TRBJ2-3,TRBV5-1,.,TGCGCCAGCAGCTTGGAAGGACTAGCGGGGGCGGGGACAGATACGCAGTATTTT,CASSLEGLAGAGTDTQYF
.,TRBJ2-2,TRBV29-1,.,TGCAGCGTTGAAGATCGGACACTGAACACCGGGGAGCTGTTTTTT,CSVEDRTLNTGELFF
TRBD1,TRBJ2-1,TRBV28,.,TGTGCCAGCAGTTTAAAAGCCCTAACCGGGACAGGGAACAATGAGCAGTTCTTC,CASSLKALTGTGNNEQFF
TRBD2,TRBJ2-2,TRBV29-1,.,TGCAGCGCCTCGACTAGCGGGGGCGCGAACACCGGGGAGCTGTTTTTT,CSASTSGGANTGELFF
.,TRBJ1-2,TRBV6-5,.,TGTGCCAGCAGTTACCCTGGGAACTATGGCTACACCTTC,CASSYPGNYGYTF
.,TRBJ2-5,TRBV4-2,.,TGTGCCAGCAGCCAAGGGCCCTTGGAAGAGACCCAGTACTTC,CASSQGPLEETQYF
TRBD2,TRBJ2-6,TRBV27,.,TGTGCCAGCAGTTTACTCCCGGGACTAGCGGACTCTGGGGCCAACGTCCTGACTTTC,CASSLLPGLADSGANVLTF
TRBD2,TRBJ2-1,TRBV7-8,.,TGTGCCAGCAGCCCCCCGTGGAGCGGGGGCTTCTACAATGAGCAGTTCTTC,CASSPPWSGGFYNEQFF
TRBD1,TRBJ2-7,TRBV19,.,TGTGCCAGTAGTACGAGGGACAGGCCTCACGGCGAGCAGTACTTC,CASSTRDRPHGEQYF
TRBD1,TRBJ2-7,TRBV7-9,once,TGTGCCAGCAGCTACCGGGACAGATCTTACGAGCAGTACTTC,CASSYRDRSYEQYF
.,TRBJ2-1,TRBV14,.,TGTGCCAGCAACCACGGGGCTCCGTCCTACAATGAGCAGTTCTTC,CASNHGAPSYNEQFF